The source of this TCR beta chain is a study of T cell changes during pregnancy in multiple sclerosis. This table comes from immunoSEQ multiplex PCR, and its TCRdb copy is limited to in-frame clones, with some not included. The data contain approximately 70,000 clones, 70% to 90% of them seen just once; the ten biggest clones take up approximately 0.88%. The CDR3 runs 14 residues. Germline CDR1 reads MNHNS; CDR2 reads SASEGT. The V end lost 8 bases, the J end lost 2 bases, and 14 bases lay between the germline ends. The input for sequencing was peripheral blood, taken in the first trimester of pregnancy. V usage is TRBV6-1 and J usage is TRBJ2-3; D may be TRBD1 (6 bases). The TCR originated in a female donor in good health, enrolled as a control in a pregnancy study. In nucleotides, the CDR3 is TGTGCCAGCTCTCCCGACAGGAACACAGATACGCAGTATTTT. It translates to CASSPDRNTDTQYF.